This T cell receptor (beta chain) was captured by sequencing in a study of blood T cell repertoires in COVID-19. Study-level background: PBMCs, B-cell-depleted T cells, or T cells provided the cDNA or gDNA that made up the material.

A single count supports this clone. Other DNA sequences within the sample encode an identical CDR3. V was pared by 6 bases and J by 2 bases, with 3 bases of the junction left unmatched. The CDR3 sequence is 14 residues long. Looked up from germline, CDR1 is LNHNV and CDR2 is YYDKDF (reference sequence). The assay was immunoSEQ multiplex PCR, and TCRdb's table has in-frame clones only and misses some. The sample contains around 300,000 clones, around nine tenths of which appear only once. This clonotype was sampled from a woman aged 40 to 50 who had recovered from COVID-19. The sequencing input was peripheral blood. The chain links TRBV15 to TRBJ2-5, with 10 bases aligning to TRBD1. Here the CDR3 DNA reads TGTGCCACCAGTCGGGACAGGGGACAAGAGACCCAGTACTTC. Residues: CATSRDRGQETQYF.